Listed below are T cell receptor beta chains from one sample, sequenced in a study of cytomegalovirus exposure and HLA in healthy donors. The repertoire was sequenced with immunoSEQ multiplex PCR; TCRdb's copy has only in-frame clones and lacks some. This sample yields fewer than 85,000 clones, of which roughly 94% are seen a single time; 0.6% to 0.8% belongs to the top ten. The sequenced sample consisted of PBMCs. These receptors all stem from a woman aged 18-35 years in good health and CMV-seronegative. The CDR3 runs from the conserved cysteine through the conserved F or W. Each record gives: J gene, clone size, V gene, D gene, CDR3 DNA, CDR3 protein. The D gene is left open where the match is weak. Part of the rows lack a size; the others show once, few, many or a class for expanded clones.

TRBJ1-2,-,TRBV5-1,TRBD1,TGCGCCAGCAGACAGGGGGCTGTTGGGGACTATGGCTACACCTTC,CASRQGAVGDYGYTF
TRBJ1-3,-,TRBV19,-,TGTGCCAGTACCAAAGAGGGATCAAACACCATATATTTT,CASTKEGSNTIYF
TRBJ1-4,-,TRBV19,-,TGTGCCAGTAGTACCTATAATGAAAAACTGTTTTTT,CASSTYNEKLFF
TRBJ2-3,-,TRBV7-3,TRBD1,TGTGCCAGCAGCTTAAACGCAGGGGGCGCAGATACGCAGTATTTT,CASSLNAGGADTQYF
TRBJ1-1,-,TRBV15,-,TGTGCCACCAGCAGCCCACGGGCCCGGGGGACTGAAGCTTTCTTT,CATSSPRARGTEAFF
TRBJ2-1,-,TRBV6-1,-,TGTGCCAGCAAAACAGGCAACAATGAGCAGTTCTTC,CASKTGNNEQFF
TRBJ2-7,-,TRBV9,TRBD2,TGTGCCAGCAGCGTAGGTCTAGCGGGGGGAACGAGCTCCTACGAGCAGTACTTC,CASSVGLAGGTSSYEQYF
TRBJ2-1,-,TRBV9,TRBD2,TGTGCCAGCAGCCGTAGTTTTAGCGGGGGGGCCTATGAGCAGTTCTTC,CASSRSFSGGAYEQFF
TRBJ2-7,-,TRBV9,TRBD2,TGTGCCAGCAGCGGGACTAGCGGGGGGGCAGTCGAGCAGTACTTC,CASSGTSGGAVEQYF
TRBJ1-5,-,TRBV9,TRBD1,TGTGCCAGCAGCGTAGGAGGGGGCAAACATCAGCCCCAGCATTTT,CASSVGGGKHQPQHF
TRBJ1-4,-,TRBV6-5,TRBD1,TGTGCCAGCAGGACAGGGGGCGCGGGTAATGAAAAACTGTTTTTT,CASRTGGAGNEKLFF
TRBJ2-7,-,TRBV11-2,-,TGTGCCAGCAGCTTGTCGGGGGCCTACGAGCAGTACTTC,CASSLSGAYEQYF
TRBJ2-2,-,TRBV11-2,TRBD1,TGTGCCAGCAGCTCGACAGGGGGCATCTCCGGGGAGCTGTTTTTT,CASSSTGGISGELFF
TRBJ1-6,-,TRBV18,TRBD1,TGTGCCAGCTCACCTTTGGGACAGGGATCCTATAATTCACCCCTCCACTTT,CASSPLGQGSYNSPLHF
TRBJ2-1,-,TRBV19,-,TGTGCCAGTAGTATAGTTCAGCGCTACAATGAGCAGTTCTTC,CASSIVQRYNEQFF
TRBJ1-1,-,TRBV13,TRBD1,TGTGCCAGCAGCTCAGGGACAGGGAAGGCGAACACTGAAGCTTTCTTT,CASSSGTGKANTEAFF
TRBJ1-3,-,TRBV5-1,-,TGCGCCAGCAGCTTGGGACACTCTGGAAACACCATATATTTT,CASSLGHSGNTIYF
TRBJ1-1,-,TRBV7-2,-,TGTGCCAGCAGTTCGGGGCTTGCGGGGGCTGAAGCTTTCTTT,CASSSGLAGAEAFF
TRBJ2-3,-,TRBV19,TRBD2,TGTGCCAGTTCTAGGGCGGGGGGGCCTCAGACAGATACGCAGTATTTT,CASSRAGGPQTDTQYF
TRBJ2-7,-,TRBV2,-,TGTGCCAGCAGTGCTTTGTCAGGGTCTCCAGGGGAGCAGTACTTC,CASSALSGSPGEQYF
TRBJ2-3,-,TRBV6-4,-,TGTGCCAGCAGTGAAGGCGGGGCCCACACAGATACGCAGTATTTT,CASSEGGAHTDTQYF
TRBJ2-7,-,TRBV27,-,TGTGCCAGCAGTTTACTGGGGGGTGGATTCTACGAGCAGTACTTC,CASSLLGGGFYEQYF
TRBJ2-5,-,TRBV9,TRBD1,TGTGCCAGCAGCCCCATTACGATTGAGGGGGCCCGGGAGACCCAGTACTTC,CASSPITIEGARETQYF
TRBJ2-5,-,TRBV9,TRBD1,TGTGCCAGCAACGCACAGGGGTTAGGGGAGACCCAGTACTTC,CASNAQGLGETQYF
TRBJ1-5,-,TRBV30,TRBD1,TGTGCCTGGAGCGCCGGACAGGGGGCTCGACAGCCCCAGCATTTT,CAWSAGQGARQPQHF
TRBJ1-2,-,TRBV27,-,TGTGCCAGCAGTTTCCGGCAGGGGAACGGCTACACCTTC,CASSFRQGNGYTF
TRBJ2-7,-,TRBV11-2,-,TGTGCCAGCAGCCCCAATTTCTGGAGGCCCTACGAGCAGTACTTC,CASSPNFWRPYEQYF
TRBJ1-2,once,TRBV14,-,TGTGCCAGCAGCCTGGGGAGGGGCTATGGCTACACCTTC,CASSLGRGYGYTF
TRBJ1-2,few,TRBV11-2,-,TGTGCCAGCAGCTTAGCCGGCTATGGCTACACCTTC,CASSLAGYGYTF
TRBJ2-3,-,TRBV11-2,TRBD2,TGTGCCAGCAGCCGCCTCGGAGCGGGGGCCACAGATACGCAGTATTTT,CASSRLGAGATDTQYF
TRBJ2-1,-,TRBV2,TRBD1,TGTGCCAGCAGGAGGACAGGGATCTCCTACAATGAGCAGTTCTTC,CASRRTGISYNEQFF
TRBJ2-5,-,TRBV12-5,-,TGTGCTAGTGGTACGGGTCAAGCGGGCCAAGAGACCCAGTACTTC,CASGTGQAGQETQYF
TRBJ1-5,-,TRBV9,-,TGTGCCAGCAGCGTAGAGCCGGGAGGCAATCAGCCCCAGCATTTT,CASSVEPGGNQPQHF
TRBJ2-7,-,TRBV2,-,TGTGCCAGCAGGCCGGGCAGGGGCTCCTACGAGCAGTACTTC,CASRPGRGSYEQYF
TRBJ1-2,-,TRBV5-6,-,TGTGCCAGCAGCGGAGTGTGGTCCAGCTATGGCTACACCTTC,CASSGVWSSYGYTF
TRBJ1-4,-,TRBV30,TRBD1,TGTGCCTGGAGTGTTCAGGGGGTGGGTGAAAAACTGTTTTTT,CAWSVQGVGEKLFF
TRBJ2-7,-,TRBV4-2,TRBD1,TGTGCCAGCAGCCAAGAACAGGGGGGCCAGTACGAGCAGTACTTC,CASSQEQGGQYEQYF
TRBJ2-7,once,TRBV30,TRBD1,TGTGCCTGGAGTCCCGCAGGGGGCACATACGAGCAGTACTTC,CAWSPAGGTYEQYF
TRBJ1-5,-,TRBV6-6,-,TGTGCCAGCAGTTACTCACCGGGGGGCTGGAGTCAGCCCCAGCATTTT,CASSYSPGGWSQPQHF
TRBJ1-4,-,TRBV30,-,TGTGCCTGGAGCCAGACAAACGAAAAACTGTTTTTT,CAWSQTNEKLFF
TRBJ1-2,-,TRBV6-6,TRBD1,TGTGCCAGCAGTTCCGCGACAGGGAAGAATGGCTACACCTTC,CASSSATGKNGYTF
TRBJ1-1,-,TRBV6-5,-,TGTGCCAGCAGTTACTCGTATTTGAACACTGAAGCTTTCTTT,CASSYSYLNTEAFF
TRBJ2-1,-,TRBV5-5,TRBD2,TGTGCCAGCAGCCCTGGGGTGACTAGCGGGGGGAACAATGAGCAGTTCTTC,CASSPGVTSGGNNEQFF
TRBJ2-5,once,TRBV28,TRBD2,TGTGCCAGCAGTTTAATTAGGCTAGGACTAGCGGGGGGGGGCCAAGAGACCCAGTACTTC,CASSLIRLGLAGGGQETQYF
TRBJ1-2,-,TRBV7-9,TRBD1,TGTGCCAGCACCTCAGGGGGTCTCTATGGCTACACCTTC,CASTSGGLYGYTF
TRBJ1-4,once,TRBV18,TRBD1,TGTGCCAGCTCACCACCGGGACAGAAGATAATAGCAACTAATGAAAAACTGTTTTTT,CASSPPGQKIIATNEKLFF
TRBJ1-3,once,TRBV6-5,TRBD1,TGTGCCAGCGCCTCGGACAGGAGCTCTGGAAACACCATATATTTT,CASASDRSSGNTIYF
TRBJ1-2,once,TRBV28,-,TGTGCCAGCAGTTTACCGGGAAACATCCCCTTGGGAGGCTACACCTTC,CASSLPGNIPLGGYTF
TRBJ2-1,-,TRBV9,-,TGTGCCAGCAGCGCCCGCGGAAAAGGGGGATCATCCTACAATGAGCAGTTCTTC,CASSARGKGGSSYNEQFF
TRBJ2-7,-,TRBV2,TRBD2,TGTGCCAGCATCGGGGGGGTGGGAAACGAGCAGTACTTC,CASIGGVGNEQYF
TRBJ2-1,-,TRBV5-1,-,TGCGCCAGCAGCTTGGGGCTTACCTCCTACAATGAGCAGTTCTTC,CASSLGLTSYNEQFF
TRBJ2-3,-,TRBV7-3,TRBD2,TGTGCCAGCAGCTTAGAACTAGCGGACAATACGCAGTATTTT,CASSLELADNTQYF
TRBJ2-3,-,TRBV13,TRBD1,TGTGCCAGCAGCCCGGACAGGGGCGAGAGCACAGATACGCAGTATTTT,CASSPDRGESTDTQYF
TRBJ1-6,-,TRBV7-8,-,TGTGCCAGCAGCCCAGGACGGGGGTTGGGGAATTCACCCCTCCACTTT,CASSPGRGLGNSPLHF
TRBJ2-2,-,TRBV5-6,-,TGTGCCAGCAGCCATAACGAGGCGAACACCGGGGAGCTGTTTTTT,CASSHNEANTGELFF
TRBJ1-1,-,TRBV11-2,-,TGTGCCAGCAGCATACAGGGAATTGAAGCTTTCTTT,CASSIQGIEAFF
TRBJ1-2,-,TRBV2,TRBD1,TGTGCCAGGAGACTGACAGGGGGGAATGGCTACACCTTC,CARRLTGGNGYTF
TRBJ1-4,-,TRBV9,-,TGTGCCAGCAGCGTATCGGGGGGGGATGAAAAACTGTTTTTT,CASSVSGGDEKLFF
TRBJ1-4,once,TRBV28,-,TGTGCCAGCAGTTTATTGGCACCGAATGAAAAACTGTTTTTT,CASSLLAPNEKLFF